This T cell receptor (beta chain) is drawn from a study of post-analysis software for immune sequencing data. In its sample, this clonotype was seen a few times. As yet, its antigen is unknown. Looked up from germline, CDR1 is DFQATT and CDR2 is SNEGSKA (reference sequence). V dropped 3 bases and J dropped 1 base, with 13 bases sitting between them. The CDR3 length is 15 residues. Regarding the study as a whole: Five or six TRBV segments, including TRBV5-6, TRBV5-1 and TRBV20-1, were more frequent in patients than controls. Controls' normalized Chao1 diversity significantly exceeded that of multiple sclerosis patients. Strong co-clustering by F measure was seen for same-batch samples.

The TCR beta cDNA libraries carried unique molecular identifiers. MiXCR, run by TCRdb on the PCR reads, gives a single entry per CDR3 protein. The top ten hold around 6.1% of the sample, which has around 500,000 distinct CDR3 sequences, roughly 34% seen once. The specimen was blood. The receptor's source is a girl under 18 with multiple sclerosis. J is TRBJ2-4 and V is TRBV20-1; TRBD2 is a possible D gene (6 bases). The CDR3 loop is CSASGGVEAKNIQYF. In nucleotides, the CDR3 is TGCAGTGCTAGCGGGGGAGTTGAGGCCAAAAACATTCAGTACTTC.